One TCR beta chain is described in this entry. Each CDR3 protein gets one entry after TCRdb re-called the RT-PCR reads with MiXCR. The sample shows over 350,000 distinct CDR3 sequences, 16% of them seen only once. Germline loops: CDR1 DFQATT, CDR2 SNEGSKA (reference sequence). The CDR3 length is 14 residues. The J segment lost 6 bases and the V segment lost 4 bases, leaving 8 bases of the junction unmatched. The sample comes from a study of patients and donors after allogeneic stem cell transplantation. The sequenced sample was blood, either unsorted or a sorted T cell fraction (not recorded which). The chain has TRBV20-1 and TRBJ2-7; TRBD2 matches at 11 bases. The sequence was collected from a human donor who was either an allogeneic HSCT recipient or a stem cell or donor lymphocyte infusion donor (not recorded which). It is not recorded whose cells these are; they may come from a transplant donor. CDR3 protein: CSATFSGRVSEQYF. Here the CDR3 DNA reads TGCAGTGCTACCTTTAGCGGGAGGGTGAGCGAGCAGTACTTC.